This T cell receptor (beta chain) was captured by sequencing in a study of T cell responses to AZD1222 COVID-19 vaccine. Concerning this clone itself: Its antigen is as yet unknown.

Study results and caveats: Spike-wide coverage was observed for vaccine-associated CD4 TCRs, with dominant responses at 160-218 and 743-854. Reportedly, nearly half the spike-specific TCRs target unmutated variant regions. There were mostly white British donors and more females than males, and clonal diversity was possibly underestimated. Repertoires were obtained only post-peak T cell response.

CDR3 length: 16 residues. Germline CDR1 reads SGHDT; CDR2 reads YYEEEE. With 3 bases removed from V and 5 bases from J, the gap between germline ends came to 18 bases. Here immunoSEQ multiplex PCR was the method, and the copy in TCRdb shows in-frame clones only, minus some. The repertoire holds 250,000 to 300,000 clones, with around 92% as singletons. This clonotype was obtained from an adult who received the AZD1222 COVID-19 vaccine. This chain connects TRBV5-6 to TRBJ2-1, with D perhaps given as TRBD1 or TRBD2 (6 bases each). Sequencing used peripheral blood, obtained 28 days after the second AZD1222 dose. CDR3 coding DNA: TGTGCCAGCAGCTCGACAGTGAGGGGGGCACACAATGAGCAGTTCTTC. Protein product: CASSSTVRGAHNEQFF.